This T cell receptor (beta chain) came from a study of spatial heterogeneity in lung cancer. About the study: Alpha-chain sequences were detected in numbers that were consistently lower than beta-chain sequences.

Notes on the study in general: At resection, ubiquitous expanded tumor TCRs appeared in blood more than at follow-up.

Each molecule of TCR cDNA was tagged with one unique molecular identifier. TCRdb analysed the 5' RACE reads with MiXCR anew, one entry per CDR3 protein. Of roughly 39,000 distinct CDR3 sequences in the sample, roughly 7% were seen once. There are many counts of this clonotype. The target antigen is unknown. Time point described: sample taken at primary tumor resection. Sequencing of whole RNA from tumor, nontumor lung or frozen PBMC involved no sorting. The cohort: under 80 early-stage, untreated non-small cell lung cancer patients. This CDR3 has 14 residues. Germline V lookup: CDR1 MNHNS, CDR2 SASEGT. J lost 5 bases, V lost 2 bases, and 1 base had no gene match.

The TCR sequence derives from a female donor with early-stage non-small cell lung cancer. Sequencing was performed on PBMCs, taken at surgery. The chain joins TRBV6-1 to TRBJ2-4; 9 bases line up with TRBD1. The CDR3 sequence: CASSETGGENIQYF. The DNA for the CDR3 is TGTGCCAGCAGTGAAACAGGGGGCGAAAACATTCAGTACTTC.